The rows below give T cell receptor beta chains drawn from one sample of a study of blood T cell repertoires in COVID-19. The data were produced by immunoSEQ multiplex PCR, yet TCRdb's version contains in-frame clones alone and is incomplete. The repertoire consists of 55,000 to 75,000 clones, with around 70% occurring once and the leading ten covering 4.8%. Sequenced sample: peripheral blood. These TCRs come from a woman aged 70-85 years with COVID-19, enrolled during active disease. Each CDR3 is given with its conserved first and last residue. D genes are given only for firm matches. For some rows the clone size is stated as once, few or many, or as a class when expanded; others skip it.

CDR3 | DNA | D | J | size | V
CASSYSELKNIQYF | TGTGCCAGCAGTTACTCTGAACTCAAAAACATTCAGTACTTC | . | TRBJ2-4 | . | TRBV6-2/TRBV6-3
CASSQARGRNTGELFF | TGCGCCAGCAGCCAAGCCAGGGGGAGAAACACCGGGGAGCTGTTTTTT | TRBD1 | TRBJ2-2 | . | TRBV4-1
CASTRSRGSYNEQFF | TGTGCCAGCACCCGATCTAGGGGGAGCTACAATGAGCAGTTCTTC | . | TRBJ2-1 | . | TRBV7-2
CASSESPKAFF | TGTGCCAGCAGTGAAAGCCCAAAAGCTTTCTTT | . | TRBJ1-1 | . | TRBV6-1
CASTRDPGQLYNEQFF | TGTGCCAGCACCCGAGACCCGGGACAGCTTTACAATGAGCAGTTCTTC | TRBD1 | TRBJ2-1 | . | TRBV5-5
CASSVTGTDYGYTF | TGTGCCAGCAGCGTTACCGGGACAGACTATGGCTACACCTTC | TRBD1 | TRBJ1-2 | . | TRBV11-1
CASSEATARPEAFF | TGTGCCAGCAGTGAAGCGACAGCACGGCCTGAAGCTTTCTTT | . | TRBJ1-1 | . | TRBV6-1
CASSEWTGVQETQYF | TGTGCCAGCAGTGAATGGACAGGGGTCCAAGAGACCCAGTACTTC | TRBD1 | TRBJ2-5 | once | TRBV6-1
CASSGGQGEAETQYF | TGCGCCAGCAGCGGGGGACAGGGGGAGGCGGAGACCCAGTACTTC | TRBD1 | TRBJ2-5 | . | TRBV5-1
CASSELASATGEKLFF | TGTGCCAGCAGTGAGCTAGCAAGTGCAACTGGGGAAAAACTGTTTTTT | . | TRBJ1-4 | . | TRBV6-1
CASSPRRTSPNTGELFF | TGTGCCAGCAGCCCTCGCCGGACTAGCCCGAACACCGGGGAGCTGTTTTTT | TRBD2 | TRBJ2-2 | few | TRBV9
CASSLGQGTINYGYTF | TGTGCCAGCAGCTTGGGGCAGGGGACTATTAACTATGGCTACACCTTC | . | TRBJ1-2 | . | TRBV5-4
CASSSRDKTDTQYF | TGTGCCAGTAGTTCGCGGGATAAAACAGATACGCAGTATTTT | . | TRBJ2-3 | . | TRBV19
CASTQSGARKNTEAFF | TGTGCCAGTACCCAGAGCGGGGCTAGAAAGAACACTGAAGCTTTCTTT | . | TRBJ1-1 | . | TRBV19
CASSLDRGLDYGYTF | TGTGCCAGCAGCTTGGACAGGGGACTGGACTATGGCTACACCTTC | TRBD1 | TRBJ1-2 | . | TRBV5-4
CASSLRQGSYNEQFF | TGTGCCAGCAGCTTACGACAGGGCTCCTACAATGAGCAGTTCTTC | TRBD1 | TRBJ2-1 | . | TRBV4-2
CASSFIRGTGANVLTF | TGTGCCAGCAGCTTCATCAGGGGTACCGGGGCCAACGTCCTGACTTTC | . | TRBJ2-6 | . | TRBV6-2/TRBV6-3
CASSLVGMGQNEAFF | TGCGCCAGCAGCTTGGTTGGAATGGGACAGAATGAAGCTTTCTTT | TRBD1 | TRBJ1-1 | . | TRBV5-1
CASSHRGGSRVEAFF | TGTGCCAGCAGCCATAGAGGCGGGTCTCGAGTTGAAGCTTTCTTT | . | TRBJ1-1 | . | TRBV3-1/TRBV3-2
CASSWVVGRNTQYF | TGCGCCAGCAGCTGGGTGGTGGGCAGAAATACGCAGTATTTT | . | TRBJ2-3 | once | TRBV5-1
CASSGAGTGGSDTQYF | TGTGCCAGCAGTGGGGCCGGGACAGGGGGCTCAGATACGCAGTATTTT | TRBD1 | TRBJ2-3 | . | TRBV25-1
CASSLARGINSNQPQHF | TGTGCCAGCAGCTTGGCCAGGGGGATTAATAGCAATCAGCCCCAGCATTTT | TRBD1 | TRBJ1-5 | . | TRBV5-6
CASSLGLGELFF | TGTGCCAGCAGTTTAGGACTCGGGGAGCTGTTTTTT | . | TRBJ2-2 | . | TRBV27
CASSVEGSYNEQFF | TGTGCCAGCAGTGTGGAGGGTTCGTACAATGAGCAGTTCTTC | . | TRBJ2-1 | . | TRBV6-4
CASGIAGGDTQYF | TGTGCCAGCGGCATAGCGGGGGGAGATACGCAGTATTTT | TRBD2 | TRBJ2-3 | . | TRBV14
CASSSSTRRAEAFF | TGTGCCAGCAGCTCGTCAACCAGGCGGGCTGAAGCTTTCTTT | . | TRBJ1-1 | . | TRBV11-2
CAISMGGAALHF | TGTGCCATCAGCATGGGGGGGGCCGCCCTCCACTTT | . | TRBJ1-6 | few | TRBV10-3
CSVEEGAPTDTQYF | TGCAGCGTTGAGGAAGGGGCCCCCACAGATACGCAGTATTTT | . | TRBJ2-3 | . | TRBV29-1
CASTPWDRSSGNTIYF | TGTGCCAGCACTCCCTGGGACAGGAGCTCTGGAAACACCATATATTTT | TRBD1 | TRBJ1-3 | . | TRBV14
CASSSPGASGDRELFF | TGTGCCAGCAGTTCCCCTGGGGCTAGCGGGGACCGGGAGCTGTTTTTT | TRBD2 | TRBJ2-2 | few | TRBV27
CASSPGIATDTQYF | TGTGCCAGCAGTCCAGGGATCGCGACAGATACGCAGTATTTT | . | TRBJ2-3 | . | TRBV6-2/TRBV6-3
CASSKDTNTDTQYF | TGTGCCAGCAGCAAAGACACGAACACAGATACGCAGTATTTT | . | TRBJ2-3 | . | TRBV21-1
CASSPGLTQYF | TGTGCCAGCAGCCCGGGACTTACGCAGTATTTT | . | TRBJ2-3 | . | TRBV6-5
CASSVQGRGVKNIQYF | TGTGCCAGCAGTGTTCAGGGGAGGGGAGTTAAAAACATTCAGTACTTC | . | TRBJ2-4 | . | TRBV6-1
CASSLDVGGWETQYF | TGTGCCAGCAGCTTAGACGTGGGGGGATGGGAGACCCAGTACTTC | . | TRBJ2-5 | . | TRBV7-7
CASSSMGADGYTF | TGCGCCAGCAGCTCAATGGGGGCTGATGGCTACACCTTC | . | TRBJ1-2 | few | TRBV5-1
CASSLGDRGGEKLFF | TGTGCCAGCAGCTTGGGTGACAGGGGGGGTGAAAAACTGTTTTTT | TRBD1 | TRBJ1-4 | . | TRBV7-2
CASSGGSGATDTQYF | TGTGCCAGCAGCGGGGGTAGCGGGGCTACAGATACGCAGTATTTT | TRBD2 | TRBJ2-3 | . | TRBV11-3
CASRYQPGDNSPLHF | TGTGCCAGCAGATATCAGCCAGGGGATAATTCACCCCTCCACTTT | . | TRBJ1-6 | . | TRBV6-4
CASSTDYTNEKLFF | TGTGCCAGCAGTACAGACTATACTAATGAAAAACTGTTTTTT | . | TRBJ1-4 | . | TRBV2
CATQGIGANVLTF | TGTGCCACCCAGGGGATTGGGGCCAACGTCCTGACTTTC | . | TRBJ2-6 | . | TRBV12-3/TRBV12-4
CASSKGQWGNEQFF | TGTGCCAGTAGTAAAGGACAGTGGGGCAATGAGCAGTTCTTC | . | TRBJ2-1 | few | TRBV19
CASSHLGLAGRKETQYF | TGTGCCAGCAGCCACCTAGGACTAGCGGGAAGAAAAGAGACCCAGTACTTC | TRBD2 | TRBJ2-5 | . | TRBV3-1/TRBV3-2
CASSGQGTGAEAFF | TGTGCCAGCAGCGGACAGGGAACGGGCGCTGAAGCTTTCTTT | TRBD1 | TRBJ1-1 | . | TRBV2
CASRRQGLASTEAFF | TGTGCCAGCAGGAGACAGGGTCTGGCGAGCACTGAAGCTTTCTTT | TRBD1 | TRBJ1-1 | . | TRBV6-5
CASSQSGSNQPQHF | TGTGCCAGCAGCCAATCCGGGAGCAATCAGCCCCAGCATTTT | . | TRBJ1-5 | . | TRBV16
CASILGQGYGTEAFF | TGTGCCAGCATCCTGGGACAGGGGTACGGGACTGAAGCTTTCTTT | TRBD1 | TRBJ1-1 | . | TRBV2
CASSLADEQFF | TGTGCCAGCAGTTTGGCTGATGAGCAGTTCTTC | . | TRBJ2-1 | . | TRBV12-3/TRBV12-4
CASSGGRQGGDEQYF | TGTGCCAGCAGTGGGGGTAGACAGGGCGGCGACGAGCAGTACTTC | TRBD1 | TRBJ2-7 | . | TRBV25-1
CASSKRTRGHGYTF | TGTGCCAGCAGCAAACGGACCAGGGGGCATGGCTACACCTTC | TRBD1 | TRBJ1-2 | . | TRBV6-5
CATSPRGQANQPQHF | TGTGCCACCAGTCCTCGGGGACAGGCAAATCAGCCCCAGCATTTT | TRBD1 | TRBJ1-5 | few | TRBV24-1
CASTSGGGDGETQYF | TGTGCCAGCACTAGCGGGGGAGGGGATGGAGAGACCCAGTACTTC | TRBD2 | TRBJ2-5 | . | TRBV2
CASSTRGNEQFF | TGTGCCAGCAGCACCCGGGGCAATGAGCAGTTCTTC | . | TRBJ2-1 | . | TRBV5-8